The T cell receptor (beta chain) described here comes from a study of cytomegalovirus exposure and HLA in healthy donors. In the PCR, 60 Vbeta and 13 Jbeta primers were used. Profiling relied on immunoSEQ multiplex PCR, and the TCRdb table lists in-frame clones only, not all of them. Found here are 250,000 or so clones, 80% to 95% of them singletons; the top ten hold approximately 1.5%. The CDR3 is 15 residues long. After removal of 2 bases from V and 4 bases from J, the junction contained 5 bases not matched to a gene. Germline V CDR1 and CDR2: GTSNPN, SVGIG (reference sequence). This clone was detected only once. Donors counted as nominally healthy when sampled, yet unrecorded immune exposures were likely.

The clonotype comes from a girl aged 2-10 years in good health and CMV-seronegative. The sequenced material came from PBMCs. This rearrangement joins TRBV30 to TRBJ2-1; 10 bases line up with TRBD1. CDR3 in amino acids: CAWSRDRGSYNEQFF. CDR3 DNA: TGTGCCTGGAGTCGGGACAGGGGATCGTACAATGAGCAGTTCTTC.